This TCR beta chain was sequenced in a study of blood T cell repertoires in COVID-19. The wider study: COVID-19 samples from acute and convalescent phases originated in the United States, Italy and Spain. PBMCs, B-cell-depleted T cells, or T cells provided the cDNA or gDNA that made up the material.

In the original workflow: Reference gene primer amplification gave nucleated cell count estimates. This table comes from immunoSEQ multiplex PCR, and its TCRdb copy is limited to in-frame clones, with some not included. V, J and clone size reflect that table, while D and trimming were determined from the DNA. Of approximately 110,000 clones in the sample, about 80% were seen once. J was trimmed by 5 bases and V by 4 bases; bases with no gene match: 12. Per the germline V gene, CDR1 is ENHRY and CDR2 is SYGVKD. CDR3 length: 16 residues. A word on this clone: Other nucleotide sequences from this sample produce the same CDR3.

Specimen: peripheral blood. This TCR came from a woman in her 70s with acute or convalescent COVID-19. This rearrangement joins TRBV10-3 to TRBJ2-5; 8 bases map to TRBD2. The CDR3 protein is CAISGGGGGPRETQYF. The CDR3 DNA follows: TGTGCCATCAGTGGGGGTGGCGGGGGGCCGCGGGAGACCCAGTACTTC.